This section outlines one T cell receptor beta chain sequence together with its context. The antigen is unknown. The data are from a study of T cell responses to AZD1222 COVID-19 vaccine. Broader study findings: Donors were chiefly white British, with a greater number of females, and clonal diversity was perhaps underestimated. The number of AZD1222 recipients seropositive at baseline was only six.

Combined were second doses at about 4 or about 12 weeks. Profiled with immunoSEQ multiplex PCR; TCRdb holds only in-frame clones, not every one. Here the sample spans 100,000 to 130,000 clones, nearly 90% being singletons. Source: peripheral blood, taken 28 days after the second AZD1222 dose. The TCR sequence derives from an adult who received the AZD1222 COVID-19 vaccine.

CDR3 bases: TGTGCCAGCAGTATGACAGTTAGCAACTATGGCTACACCTTC. Protein sequence: CASSMTVSNYGYTF. The gene calls are TRBV28 and TRBJ1-2; the D gene is possibly TRBD1 (5 bases). Germline V gene sequence: CDR1 MDHEN, CDR2 SYDVKM. The CDR3 covers 14 residues. V dropped 5 bases and J dropped 2 bases, with 12 bases sitting between them.